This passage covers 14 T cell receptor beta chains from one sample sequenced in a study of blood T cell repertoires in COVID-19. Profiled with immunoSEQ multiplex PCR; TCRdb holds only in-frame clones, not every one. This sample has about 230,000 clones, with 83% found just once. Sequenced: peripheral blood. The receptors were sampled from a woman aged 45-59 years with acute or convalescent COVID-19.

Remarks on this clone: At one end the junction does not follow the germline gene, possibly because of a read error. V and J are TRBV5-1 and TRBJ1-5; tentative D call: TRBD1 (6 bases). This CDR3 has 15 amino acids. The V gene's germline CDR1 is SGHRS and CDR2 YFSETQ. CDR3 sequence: CARSLGGGYDQPQHF. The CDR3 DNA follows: TGCGCCCGCAGCTTGGGGGGGGGCTACGATCAGCCCCAGCATTTT.

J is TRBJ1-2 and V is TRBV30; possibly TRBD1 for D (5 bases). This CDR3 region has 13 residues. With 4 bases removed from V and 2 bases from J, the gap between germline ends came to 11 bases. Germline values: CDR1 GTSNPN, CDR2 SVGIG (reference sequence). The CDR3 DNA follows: TGTGCCTGGACAGGGAAGAGAAACTATGGCTACACCTTC. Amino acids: CAWTGKRNYGYTF.

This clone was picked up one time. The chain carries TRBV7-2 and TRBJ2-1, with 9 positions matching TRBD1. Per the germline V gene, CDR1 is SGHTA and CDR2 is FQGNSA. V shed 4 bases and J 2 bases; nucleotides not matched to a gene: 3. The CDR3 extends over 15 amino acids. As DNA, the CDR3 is TGTGCCAGCAGCTCGGGACAGGGACCCTACAATGAGCAGTTCTTC. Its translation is CASSSGQGPYNEQFF.

The CDR3 loop is CASSQDYNGYTF. The CDR3 DNA follows: TGTGCCAGCAGCCAAGATTATAATGGCTACACCTTC. The J gene is TRBJ1-2, the V gene TRBV3-1 (or the pseudogene TRBV3-2); D is unresolved. The CDR3 runs to 12 residues. Deletions cut 0 bases from V and 6 bases from J, with 5 bases between. Germline V gene data show CDR1 as LGHDT and CDR2 as YNNKEL (reference sequence).

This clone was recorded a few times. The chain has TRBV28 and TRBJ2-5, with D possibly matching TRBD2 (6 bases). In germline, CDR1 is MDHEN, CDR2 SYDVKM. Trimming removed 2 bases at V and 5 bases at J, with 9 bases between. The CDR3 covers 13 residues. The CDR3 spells CASSLMGRETQYF. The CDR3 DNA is TGTGCCAGCAGTTTAATGGGGAGGGAGACCCAGTACTTC.

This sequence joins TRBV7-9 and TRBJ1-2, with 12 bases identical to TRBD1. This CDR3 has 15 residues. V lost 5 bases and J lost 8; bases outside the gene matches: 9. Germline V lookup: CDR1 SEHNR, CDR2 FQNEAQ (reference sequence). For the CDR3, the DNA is TGTGCCAGCAGCCCCGGCTGGGACAGGGGGCGAGGCTACACCTTC. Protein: CASSPGWDRGRGYTF. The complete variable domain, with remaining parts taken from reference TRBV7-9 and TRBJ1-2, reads DTGVSQNPRHKITKRGQNVTFRCDPISEHNRLYWYRQTLGQGPEFLTYFQNEAQLEKSRLLSDRFSAERPKGSFSTLEIQRTEQGDSAMYLCASSPGWDRGRGYTFGSGTRLTVV.

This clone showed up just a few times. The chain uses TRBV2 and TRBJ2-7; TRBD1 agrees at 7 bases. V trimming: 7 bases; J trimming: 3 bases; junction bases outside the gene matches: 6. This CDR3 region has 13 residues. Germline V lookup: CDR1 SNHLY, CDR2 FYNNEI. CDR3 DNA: TGTGCCAGCACGGGACAGCCCCTCTACGAGCAGTACTTC. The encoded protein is CASTGQPLYEQYF.

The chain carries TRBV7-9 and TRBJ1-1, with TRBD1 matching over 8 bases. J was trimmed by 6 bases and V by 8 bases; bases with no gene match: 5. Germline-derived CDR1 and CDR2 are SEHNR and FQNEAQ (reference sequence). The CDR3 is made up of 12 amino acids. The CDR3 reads CASDRGAAEAFF. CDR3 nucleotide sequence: TGTGCCAGCGACAGGGGTGCGGCTGAAGCTTTCTTT.

The CDR3 spells CASSQAGTGGNEKLFF. The CDR3 region has the DNA TGTGCCAGCAGCCAAGCCGGGACAGGGGGCAATGAAAAACTGTTTTTT. The chain recombines TRBV3-1 (or the pseudogene TRBV3-2) with TRBJ1-4; the match to TRBD1 covers 12 bases. V gave up 1 base and J gave up 5 bases; unmatched junction bases: 2. Germline CDR1 reads LGHDT; CDR2 reads YNNKEL (reference sequence). The CDR3 contains 16 residues.

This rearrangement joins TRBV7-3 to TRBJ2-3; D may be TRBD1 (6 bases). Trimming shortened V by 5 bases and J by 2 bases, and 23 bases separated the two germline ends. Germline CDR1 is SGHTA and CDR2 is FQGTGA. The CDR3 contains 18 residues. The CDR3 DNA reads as TGTGCCAGCAGCCCATACATCCGGACAGCGACTTTCACAGATACGCAGTATTTT. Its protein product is CASSPYIRTATFTDTQYF.

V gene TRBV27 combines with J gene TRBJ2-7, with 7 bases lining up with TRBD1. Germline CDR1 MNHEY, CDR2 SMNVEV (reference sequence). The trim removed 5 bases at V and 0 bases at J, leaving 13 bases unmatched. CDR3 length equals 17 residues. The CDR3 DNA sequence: TGTGCCAGCAGTATTACCCCTCTAGGGGGCTCCTCCTACGAGCAGTACTTC. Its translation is CASSITPLGGSSYEQYF.

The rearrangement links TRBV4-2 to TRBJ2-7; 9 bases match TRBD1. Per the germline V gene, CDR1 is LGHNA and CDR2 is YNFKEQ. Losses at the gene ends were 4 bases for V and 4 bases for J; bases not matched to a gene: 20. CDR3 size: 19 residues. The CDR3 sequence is CASSRPRTGDIGVAYEQYF. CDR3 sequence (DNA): TGTGCCAGCAGCCGCCCCCGGACAGGGGACATTGGGGTGGCGTACGAGCAGTACTTC.

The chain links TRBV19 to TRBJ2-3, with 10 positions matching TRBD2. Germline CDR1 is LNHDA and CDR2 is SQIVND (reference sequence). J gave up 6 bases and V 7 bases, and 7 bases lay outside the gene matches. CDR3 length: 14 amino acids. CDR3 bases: TGTGCCAGTATGAGCGGGGGGGCATCGGATACGCAGTATTTT. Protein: CASMSGGASDTQYF.

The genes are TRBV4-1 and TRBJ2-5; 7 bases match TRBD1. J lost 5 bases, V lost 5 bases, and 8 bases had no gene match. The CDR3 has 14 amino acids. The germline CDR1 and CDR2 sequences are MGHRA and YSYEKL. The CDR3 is CASSVPIRGETQYF. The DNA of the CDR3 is TGCGCCAGCAGCGTACCCATCAGGGGGGAGACCCAGTACTTC.